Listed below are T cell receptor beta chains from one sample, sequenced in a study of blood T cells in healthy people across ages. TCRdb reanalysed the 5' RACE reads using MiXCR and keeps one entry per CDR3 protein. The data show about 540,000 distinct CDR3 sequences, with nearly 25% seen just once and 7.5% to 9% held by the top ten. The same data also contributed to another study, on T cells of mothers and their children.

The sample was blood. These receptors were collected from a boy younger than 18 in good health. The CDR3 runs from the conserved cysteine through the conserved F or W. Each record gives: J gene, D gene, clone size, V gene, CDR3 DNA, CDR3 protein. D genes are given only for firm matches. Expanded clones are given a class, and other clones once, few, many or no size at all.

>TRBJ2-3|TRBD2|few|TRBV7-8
TGTGCCAGCAGCTTAGCGTTAGGGACTAGCGGGAAGGCAGATACGCAGTATTTT
CASSLALGTSGKADTQYF
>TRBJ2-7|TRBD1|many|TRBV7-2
TGTGCCAGCAGCTTAGGGACAGGGGAGTCCTACGAGCAGTACTTC
CASSLGTGESYEQYF
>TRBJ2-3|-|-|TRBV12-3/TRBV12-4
TGTGCCAGCAGTCCCCCGGGGGGCTATACGCAGTATTTT
CASSPPGGYTQYF
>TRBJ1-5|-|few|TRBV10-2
TGCGCCAGCAGTGACAGGGCGCTCAATCAGCCCCAGCATTTT
CASSDRALNQPQHF
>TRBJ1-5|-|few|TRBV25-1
TGTGCCAGCAGTGACTCGGGGGGCGCGAGCAATCAGCCCCAGCATTTT
CASSDSGGASNQPQHF
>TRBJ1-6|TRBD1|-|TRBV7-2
TGTGCCAGCAGCTACCGGACAGGGGACAATTCACCCCTCCACTTT
CASSYRTGDNSPLHF
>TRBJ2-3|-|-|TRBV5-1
TGCGCCAGCAGCTTGGCCCGGGGGGCATGGGGCACAGATACGCAGTATTTT
CASSLARGAWGTDTQYF
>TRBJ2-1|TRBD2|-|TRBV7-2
TGTGCCAGCAGCCCGACTAGCGGGGTTTTCGATGAGCAGTTCTTC
CASSPTSGVFDEQFF
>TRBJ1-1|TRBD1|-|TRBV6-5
TGTGCCAGCAGTTTCAGGGGGGTGAACACTGAAGCTTTCTTT
CASSFRGVNTEAFF
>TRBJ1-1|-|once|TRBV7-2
TGTGCCAGCAGCTTAGGCAAGGGGGGACTAGAAGCTTTCTTT
CASSLGKGGLEAFF
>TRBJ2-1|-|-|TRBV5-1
TGCGCCAGCAGCAGAGAAGGGTCTGAGCAGTTCTTC
CASSREGSEQFF
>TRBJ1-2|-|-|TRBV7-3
TGTGCCAGCAGCTTCGGCGACGGAGTTAGGGGCTACACCTTC
CASSFGDGVRGYTF
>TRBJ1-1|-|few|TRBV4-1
TGCGCCAGCAGCCAAGGAGGCCGGGGCACTGAAGCTTTCTTT
CASSQGGRGTEAFF
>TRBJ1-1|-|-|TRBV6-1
TGTGCCAGCAGTGCCGAACAGGGATTCACTGAAGCTTTCTTT
CASSAEQGFTEAFF
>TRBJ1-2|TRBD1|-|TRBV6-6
TGTGCCAGCAGCCCGGACAGGGGATATGGCTACACCTTC
CASSPDRGYGYTF
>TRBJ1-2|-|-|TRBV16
TGTGCCAGCAGCCAATCCAGGCAGTACTATGGCTACACCTTC
CASSQSRQYYGYTF